Below, one T cell receptor beta chain is given with its context. Its target is unknown. The data are from a study of graft-versus-host responses after intestinal transplantation. Study-level information: Transplants given to recipients were multivisceral, liver-intestinal, or isolated intestinal. Anti-thymocyte globulin served as induction for all recipients, who then took tacrolimus and steroids for about three years. Study outcomes and limitations: Within allografts, high graft-versus-host to host-versus-graft clonal ratios were seen among patients with graft-donor T cell macrochimerism. GvH clones were found in recipient marrow; some appeared first in ileum or blood.

Germline CDR1 and CDR2: LNHDA and SQIVND (reference sequence). With V trimmed by 5 bases and J by 6 bases, 6 bases remained unmatched. The CDR3 contains 13 residues. Profiling relied on immunoSEQ multiplex PCR, and the TCRdb table lists in-frame clones only, not all of them. This sample has approximately 110,000 clones, with 85% to 95% found just once. This sequence was found in a human donor who was the organ donor for an intestinal transplant. The sample in question was unstimulated CD8+ T cells sorted from spleen or lymph node cells, obtained before transplant. The chain couples TRBV19 to TRBJ2-7, with 8 bases identical to TRBD1. CDR3 nucleotide sequence: TGTGCCAGTAGTTCCAGGGGGCCCAGCGAGCAGTACTTC. Protein product: CASSSRGPSEQYF.